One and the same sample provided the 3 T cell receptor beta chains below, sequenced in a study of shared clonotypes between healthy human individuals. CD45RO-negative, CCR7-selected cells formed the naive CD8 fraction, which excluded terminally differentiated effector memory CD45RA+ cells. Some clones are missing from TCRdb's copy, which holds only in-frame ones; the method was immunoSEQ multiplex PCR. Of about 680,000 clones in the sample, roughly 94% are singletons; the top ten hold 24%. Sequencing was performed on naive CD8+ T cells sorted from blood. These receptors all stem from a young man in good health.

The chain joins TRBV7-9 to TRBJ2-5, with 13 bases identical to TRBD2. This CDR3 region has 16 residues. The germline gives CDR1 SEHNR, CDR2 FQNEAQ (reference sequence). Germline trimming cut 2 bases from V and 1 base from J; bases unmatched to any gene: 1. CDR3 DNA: TGTGCCAGCAGCTTAAGGACTAGCGGGAGCCAAGAGACCCAGTACTTC. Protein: CASSLRTSGSQETQYF.

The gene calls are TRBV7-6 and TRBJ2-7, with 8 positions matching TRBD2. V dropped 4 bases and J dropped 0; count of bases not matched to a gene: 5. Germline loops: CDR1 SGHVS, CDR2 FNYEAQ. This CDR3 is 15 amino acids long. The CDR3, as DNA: TGTGCCAGCAGCTCGGGGGGGGGAAGCTCCTACGAGCAGTACTTC. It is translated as CASSSGGGSSYEQYF.

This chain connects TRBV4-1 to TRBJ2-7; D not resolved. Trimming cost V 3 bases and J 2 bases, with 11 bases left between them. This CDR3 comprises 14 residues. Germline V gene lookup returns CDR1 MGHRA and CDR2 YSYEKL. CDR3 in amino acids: CASSHPNGAYEQYF. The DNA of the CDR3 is TGCGCCAGCAGCCACCCGAACGGAGCCTACGAGCAGTACTTC.